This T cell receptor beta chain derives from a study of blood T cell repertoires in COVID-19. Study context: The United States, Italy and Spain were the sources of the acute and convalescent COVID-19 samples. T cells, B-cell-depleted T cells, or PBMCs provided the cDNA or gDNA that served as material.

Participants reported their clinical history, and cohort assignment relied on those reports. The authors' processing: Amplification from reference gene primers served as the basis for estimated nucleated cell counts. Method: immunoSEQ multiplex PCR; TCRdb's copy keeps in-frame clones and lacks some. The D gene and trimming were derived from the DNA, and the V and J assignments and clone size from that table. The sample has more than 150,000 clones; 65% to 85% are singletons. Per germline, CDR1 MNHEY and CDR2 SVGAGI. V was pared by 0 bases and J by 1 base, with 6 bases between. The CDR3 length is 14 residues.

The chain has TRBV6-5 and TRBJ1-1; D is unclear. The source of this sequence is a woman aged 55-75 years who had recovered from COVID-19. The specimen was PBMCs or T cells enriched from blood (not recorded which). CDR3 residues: CASSYSRGNTEAFF. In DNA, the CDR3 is TGTGCCAGCAGTTACTCGAGAGGGAACACTGAAGCTTTCTTT.